This T cell receptor (beta chain) was identified during a study of beta chain features in type 1 diabetes. Study results and caveats: The study found moderately but significantly shorter TCRB CDR3s in all four CD4+ subsets of Type 1 diabetes patients.

Sampling consisted of one heparinised blood draw per donor, averaging around 110 mL. This CDR3 comprises 15 residues. The germline V gene encodes CDR1 SQVTM and CDR2 ANQGSEA. Trimming cost V 7 bases and J 4 bases, with 19 bases left between them. The whole isolated RNA underwent reverse transcription, so sequencing captured expressed TCRB transcripts. Profiling relied on immunoSEQ multiplex PCR, and the TCRdb table lists in-frame clones only, not all of them. The table shows roughly 300,000 clones, with roughly 8% occurring only once. A note on this clone: The antigen remains unidentified.

The V gene is TRBV29-1, the J gene TRBJ2-2; D may match TRBD1 or TRBD2 (7 bases each). The specimen sequenced was central memory CD4+ T cells from blood. This TCR derives from a woman aged 18-35 years in good health. The CDR3 region is CSAFGGTAFTGELFF. CDR3 sequence (DNA): TGCAGCGCTTTCGGGGGGACAGCTTTCACCGGGGAGCTGTTTTTT.